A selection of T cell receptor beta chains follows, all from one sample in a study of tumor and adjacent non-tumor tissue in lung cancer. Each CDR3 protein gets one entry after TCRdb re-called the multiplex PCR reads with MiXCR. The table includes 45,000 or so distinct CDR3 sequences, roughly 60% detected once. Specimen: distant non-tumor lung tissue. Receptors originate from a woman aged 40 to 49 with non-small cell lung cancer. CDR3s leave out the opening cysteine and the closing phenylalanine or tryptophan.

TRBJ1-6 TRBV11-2 ASSKTVYNSPLH
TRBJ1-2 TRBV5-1 ASSFQGDSPNGYT
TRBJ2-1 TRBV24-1 VTGTTNAGWSYNEQF
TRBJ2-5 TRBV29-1 SYTWRGQETQY
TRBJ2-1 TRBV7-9 AGSLVVAGRGEQF
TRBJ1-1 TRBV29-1 NVDRGNTEAF
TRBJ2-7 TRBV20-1 SASNYGGSYEQY
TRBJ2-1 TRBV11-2 ASSLALWLGGSLNEQF
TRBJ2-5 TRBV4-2 ASSLLTTRWTIEETQY
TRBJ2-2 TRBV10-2 ASRTSGGGTGELF
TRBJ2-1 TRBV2 ASNRTGSYNEQL
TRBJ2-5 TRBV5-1 ASSTGGGETQY
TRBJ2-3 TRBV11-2 ASKPLSAADMQY
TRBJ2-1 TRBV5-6 VSSLGVGETLDEQF
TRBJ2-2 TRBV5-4 ASSPPGQLNTGELF
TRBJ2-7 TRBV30 AWSVGNEQY
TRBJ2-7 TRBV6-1 ASVGGSSYEQY
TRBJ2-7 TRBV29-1 SVGTGHDEQY
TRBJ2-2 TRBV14 ASSQPGIARNTGELF
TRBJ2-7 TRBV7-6 ASSQTSGSSYEQY
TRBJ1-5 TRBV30 AWRGEASNQPQD
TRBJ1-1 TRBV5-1 ASSLYMKNTEAF
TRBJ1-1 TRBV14 ASSQGMNTEAF
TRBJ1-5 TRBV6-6 ASSYWTADQPQH
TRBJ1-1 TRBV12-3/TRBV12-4 ANSFHGLEAF
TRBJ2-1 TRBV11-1 ASSLHRGWDQF
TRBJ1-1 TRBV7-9 ASSTSSSEAF
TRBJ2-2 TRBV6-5 ASSRRRTANTGELF
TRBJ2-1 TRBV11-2 ADSPRTGYNEQF
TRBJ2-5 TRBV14 ASSQDGGRQETQY
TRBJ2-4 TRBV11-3 ASGWGQGQNIQY
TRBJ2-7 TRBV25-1 ASRRESYEQY
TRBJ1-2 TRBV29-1 SVGPDPGGYT
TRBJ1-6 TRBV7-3 TSSPNTHSPLH
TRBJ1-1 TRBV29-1 SVRARGAENTEAF
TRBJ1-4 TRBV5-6 ASSLEGLGEKLF
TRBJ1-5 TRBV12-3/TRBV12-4 ASSFKGGINQLQH
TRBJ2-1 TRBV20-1 SPSDDYNEQF
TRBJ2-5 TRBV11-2 ATTKFGQVQETQY
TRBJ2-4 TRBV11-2 ASSLGRQGRAKNIQY
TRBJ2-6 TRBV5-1 ASSLDDRVSGANVLT
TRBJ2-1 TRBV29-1 GPEGLAVNNEQF
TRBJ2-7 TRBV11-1 ASSLYSLGEQY
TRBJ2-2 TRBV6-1 ASSEEKGGTGELF
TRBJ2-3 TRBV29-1 CVRLAANTDTQY
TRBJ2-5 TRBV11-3 ARSGRTRF
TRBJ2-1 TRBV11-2 ASSHGVYDEQI
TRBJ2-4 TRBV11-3 ANSWGQGQNIQY
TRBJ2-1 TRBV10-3 AIRGTGRNEQF
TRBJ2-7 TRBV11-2 ASSLASNSYEQY
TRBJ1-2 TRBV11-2 ASSLVVRGDFNYGHT
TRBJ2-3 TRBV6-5 DSSRKTGTLSTETQY
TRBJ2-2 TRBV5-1 ASSLWSGGAGELF
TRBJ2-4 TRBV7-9 GSRDDRGPKNIQY
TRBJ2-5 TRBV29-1 NVKQGSGGTQY
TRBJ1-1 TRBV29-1 SVDTSLNTEAF
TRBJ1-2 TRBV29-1 SIGTWAKGYT